This T cell receptor beta chain was documented in a study of tumour-infiltrating T cells in Burkitt lymphoma. Clones were sequenced by immunoSEQ multiplex PCR, and TCRdb holds only the in-frame ones, with some missing. The table lists 13,000 or so clones, 85% to 90% of them singletons. Looked up from germline, CDR1 is LNHDA and CDR2 is SQIVND (reference sequence). There are 15 residues in the CDR3. Trimming at V came to 6 bases and at J to 2 bases, leaving 9 bases not matched to a gene. The source of this sequence is a human donor with diffuse large B-cell lymphoma. V gene TRBV19 combines with J gene TRBJ1-1; 7 bases map to TRBD1. The sample comprised tumor tissue. In DNA form, the CDR3 reads TGTGCCAGTAGCCTGGGGACAGCTAGAAACACTGAAGCTTTCTTT. This encodes CASSLGTARNTEAFF. The entire variable domain, with the rest obtained from reference TRBV19 and TRBJ1-1, is as follows: DGGITQSPKYLFRKEGQNVTLSCEQNLNHDAMYWYRQDPGQGLRLIYYSQIVNDFQKGDIAEGYSVSREKKESFPLTVTSAQKNPTAFYLCASSLGTARNTEAFFGQGTRLTVV.